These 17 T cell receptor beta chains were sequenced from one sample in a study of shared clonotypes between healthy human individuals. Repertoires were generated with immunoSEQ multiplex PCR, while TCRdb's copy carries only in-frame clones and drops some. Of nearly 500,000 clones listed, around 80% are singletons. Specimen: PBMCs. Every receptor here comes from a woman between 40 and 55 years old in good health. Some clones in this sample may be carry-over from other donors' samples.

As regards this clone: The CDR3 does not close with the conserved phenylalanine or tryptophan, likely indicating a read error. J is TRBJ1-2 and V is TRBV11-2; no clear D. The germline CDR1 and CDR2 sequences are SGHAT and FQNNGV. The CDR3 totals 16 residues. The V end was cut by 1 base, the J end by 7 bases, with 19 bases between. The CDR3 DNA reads TGTGCCAGCAGCTTAGGGTTGGCCCAACTGATGGCTGGCTACACCCTC. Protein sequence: CASSLGLAQLMAGYTL.

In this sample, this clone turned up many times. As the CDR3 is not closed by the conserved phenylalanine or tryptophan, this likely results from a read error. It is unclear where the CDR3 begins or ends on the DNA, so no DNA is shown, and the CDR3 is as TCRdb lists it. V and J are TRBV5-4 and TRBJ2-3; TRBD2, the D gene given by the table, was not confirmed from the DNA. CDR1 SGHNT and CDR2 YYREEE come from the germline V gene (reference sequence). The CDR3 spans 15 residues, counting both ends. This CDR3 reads CASSSPETLATGGDL.

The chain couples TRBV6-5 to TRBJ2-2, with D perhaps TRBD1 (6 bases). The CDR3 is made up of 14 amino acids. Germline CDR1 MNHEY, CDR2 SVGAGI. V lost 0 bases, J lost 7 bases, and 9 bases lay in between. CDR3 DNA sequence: TGTGCCAGCAGTTACTCGGGGGCCGGCGGGGAGCTGTTTTTT. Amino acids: CASSYSGAGGELFF.

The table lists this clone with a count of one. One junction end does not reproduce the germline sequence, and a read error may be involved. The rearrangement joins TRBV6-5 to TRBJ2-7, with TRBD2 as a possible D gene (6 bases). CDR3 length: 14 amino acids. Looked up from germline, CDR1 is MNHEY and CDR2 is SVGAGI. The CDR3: CASRMLASSSEQYF. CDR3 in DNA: TGTGCCAGCAGAATGCTAGCGTCGTCCTCCGAGCAGTACTTC.

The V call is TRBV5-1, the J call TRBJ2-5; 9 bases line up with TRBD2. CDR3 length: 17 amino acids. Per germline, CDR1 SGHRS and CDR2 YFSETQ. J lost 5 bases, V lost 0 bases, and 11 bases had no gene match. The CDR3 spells CASSLDSPGLAKETQYF. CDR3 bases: TGCGCCAGCAGCTTGGATTCTCCGGGACTAGCAAAGGAGACCCAGTACTTC.

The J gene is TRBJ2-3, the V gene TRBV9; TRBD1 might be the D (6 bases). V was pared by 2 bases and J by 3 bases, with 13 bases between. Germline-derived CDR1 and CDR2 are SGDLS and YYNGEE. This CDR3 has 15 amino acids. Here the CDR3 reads CASSVTGQPTDTQYF. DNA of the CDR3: TGTGCCAGCAGCGTTACAGGGCAACCGACAGATACGCAGTATTTT.

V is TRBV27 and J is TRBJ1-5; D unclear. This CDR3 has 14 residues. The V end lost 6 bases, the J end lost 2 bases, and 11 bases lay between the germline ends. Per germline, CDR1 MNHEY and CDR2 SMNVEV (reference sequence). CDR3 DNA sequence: TGTGCCAGCAGCCCCCTCCGGGGCAATCAGCCCCAGCATTTT. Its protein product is CASSPLRGNQPQHF.

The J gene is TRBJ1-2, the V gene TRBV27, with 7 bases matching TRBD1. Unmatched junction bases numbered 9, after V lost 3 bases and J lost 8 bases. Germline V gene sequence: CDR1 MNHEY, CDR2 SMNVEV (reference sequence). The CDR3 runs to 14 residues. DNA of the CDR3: TGTGCCAGCAGTTTCAGAACAGGGGCTCGAGGCTACACCTTC. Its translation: CASSFRTGARGYTF.

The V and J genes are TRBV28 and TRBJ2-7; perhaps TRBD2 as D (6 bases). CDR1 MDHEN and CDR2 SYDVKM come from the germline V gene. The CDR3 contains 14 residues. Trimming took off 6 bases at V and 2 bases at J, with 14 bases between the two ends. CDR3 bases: TGTGCCAGCAGGCTCGAACTAGCAGCCTACGAGCAGTACTTC. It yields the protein CASRLELAAYEQYF. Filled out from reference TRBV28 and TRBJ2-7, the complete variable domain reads DVKVTQSSRYLVKRTGEKVFLECVQDMDHENMFWYRQDPGLGLRLIYFSYDVKMKEKGDIPEGYSVSREKKERFSLILESASTNQTSMYLCASRLELAAYEQYFGPGTRLTVT.

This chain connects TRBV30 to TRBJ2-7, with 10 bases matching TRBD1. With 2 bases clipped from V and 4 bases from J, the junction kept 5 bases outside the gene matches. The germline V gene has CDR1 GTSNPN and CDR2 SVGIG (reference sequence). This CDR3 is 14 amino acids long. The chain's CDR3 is CAWSTGTGVYEQYF. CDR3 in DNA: TGTGCCTGGAGTACCGGGACAGGGGTATACGAGCAGTACTTC.

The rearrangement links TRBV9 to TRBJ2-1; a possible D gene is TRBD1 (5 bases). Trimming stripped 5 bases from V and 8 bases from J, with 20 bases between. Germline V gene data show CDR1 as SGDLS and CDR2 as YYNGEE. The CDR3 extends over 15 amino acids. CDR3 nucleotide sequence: TGTGCCAGCAGTCCCTTCGTAAGGGGATACGATGAGCAGTTCTTC. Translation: CASSPFVRGYDEQFF. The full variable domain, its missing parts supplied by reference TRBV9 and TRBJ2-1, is DSGVTQTPKHLITATGQRVTLRCSPRSGDLSVYWYQQSLDQGLQFLIQYYNGEERAKGNILERFSAQQFPDLHSELNLSSLELGDSALYFCASSPFVRGYDEQFFGPGTRLTVL.

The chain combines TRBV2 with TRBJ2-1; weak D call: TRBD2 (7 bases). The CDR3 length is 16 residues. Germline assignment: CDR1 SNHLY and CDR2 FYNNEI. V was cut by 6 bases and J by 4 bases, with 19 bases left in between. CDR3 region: CASSPGGGGLYNEQFF. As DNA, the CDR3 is TGTGCCAGCAGCCCTGGGGGAGGGGGGCTTTACAATGAGCAGTTCTTC. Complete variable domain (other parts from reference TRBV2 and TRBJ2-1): EPEVTQTPSHQVTQMGQEVILRCVPISNHLYFYWYRQILGQKVEFLVSFYNNEISEKSEIFDDQFSVERPDGSNFTLKIRSTKLEDSAMYFCASSPGGGGLYNEQFFGPGTRLTVL.

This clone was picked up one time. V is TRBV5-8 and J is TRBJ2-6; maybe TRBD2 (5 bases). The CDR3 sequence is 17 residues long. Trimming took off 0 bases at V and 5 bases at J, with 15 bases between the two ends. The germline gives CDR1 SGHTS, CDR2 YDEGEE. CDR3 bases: TGTGCCAGCAGCTTGGGACTGGCCGGAGGCTGGGCCAACGTCCTGACTTTC. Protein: CASSLGLAGGWANVLTF.

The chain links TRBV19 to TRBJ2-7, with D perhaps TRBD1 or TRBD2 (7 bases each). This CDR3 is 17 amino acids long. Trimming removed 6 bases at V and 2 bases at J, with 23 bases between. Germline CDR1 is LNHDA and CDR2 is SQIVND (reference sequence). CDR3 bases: TGTGCCAGTAGCGACAGGGTGGGGAGCGGGATCGCCTACGAGCAGTACTTC. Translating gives CASSDRVGSGIAYEQYF.

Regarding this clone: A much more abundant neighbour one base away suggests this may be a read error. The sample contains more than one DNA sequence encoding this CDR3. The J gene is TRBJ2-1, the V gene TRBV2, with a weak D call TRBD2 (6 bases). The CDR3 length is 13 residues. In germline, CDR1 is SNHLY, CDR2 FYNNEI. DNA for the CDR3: TGCGCCAGGTTGGGGGGAAATGGGAATGAGCAGTTCTTC. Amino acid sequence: CARLGGNGNEQFF.

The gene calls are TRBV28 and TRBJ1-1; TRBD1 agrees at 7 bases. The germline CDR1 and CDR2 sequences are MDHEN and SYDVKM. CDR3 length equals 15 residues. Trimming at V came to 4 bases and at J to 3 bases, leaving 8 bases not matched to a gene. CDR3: CASSSSDRSDTEAFF. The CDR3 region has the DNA TGTGCCAGCAGTTCATCGGACAGGTCGGACACTGAAGCTTTCTTT.

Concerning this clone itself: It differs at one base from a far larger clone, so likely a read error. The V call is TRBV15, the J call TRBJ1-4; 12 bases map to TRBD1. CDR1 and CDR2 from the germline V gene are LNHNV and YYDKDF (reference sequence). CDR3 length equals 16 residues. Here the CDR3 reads CATSRDSGQGAEKPFF. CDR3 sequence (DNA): TGTGCCACCAGCAGAGATTCGGGACAGGGGGCTGAAAAACCGTTTTTT.